This T cell receptor beta chain was sequenced in a study of PD-L1 blockade in urothelial cancer. Whole-study context: Once treatment had started, blood was analyzed at 3 weeks (second dose) and again at 6 weeks.

Specified time point: pretreatment peripheral blood. Germline values: CDR1 MNHEY, CDR2 SVGAGI. With 8 bases removed from V and 2 bases from J, the gap between germline ends came to 13 bases. This CDR3 comprises 14 residues. Sequenced by immunoSEQ multiplex PCR; TCRdb stores in-frame clones only, minus some. The sample includes tens of thousands of clones, approximately 86% seen only once; the top ten take 14% to 15%. The sample was PBMCs, taken around atezolizumab (anti-PD-L1) treatment. This receptor was obtained from a man between 60 and 75 years old with urothelial cancer. The chain is built from TRBV6-5 and TRBJ1-3; perhaps TRBD1 as D (5 bases). The CDR3 sequence: CASSSGGAGNTIYF. The CDR3 DNA follows: TGTGCCAGCTCCTCGGGAGGGGCTGGAAACACCATATATTTT.